The 10 T cell receptor beta chains in this list originate from one sample, sequenced in a study of blood T cell repertoires in COVID-19. The method was immunoSEQ multiplex PCR; TCRdb's version includes in-frame clones alone and lacks a portion of them. Of 450,000 to 500,000 clones listed, approximately 85% are singletons. Sequencing was carried out using peripheral blood. All receptors come from a human donor in a cohort sampled during active COVID-19.

The V and J genes are TRBV28 and TRBJ1-4; D gene ambiguous. The ends were cut back, 6 bases at V and 4 bases at J, with 15 bases in the middle. The CDR3 totals 15 residues. Germline values: CDR1 MDHEN, CDR2 SYDVKM. DNA of the CDR3: TGTGCCAGCAGGGCCCCGAGACAAGATAATGAAAAACTGTTTTTT. This gives the protein CASRAPRQDNEKLFF.

The rearrangement joins TRBV24-1 to TRBJ2-1, with 7 nucleotides matching TRBD1. V lost 3 bases to trimming and J lost 6 bases; unmatched junction nucleotides: 16. This CDR3 is 18 amino acids long. In germline, CDR1 is KGHDR, CDR2 SFDVKD. The CDR3 DNA follows: TGTGCCACCAGTGATCTGACAGGGAATCAAGGTGCGGGCAATGAGCAGTTCTTC. This gives the protein CATSDLTGNQGAGNEQFF.

This clone has more than one count but fewer than ten. The CDR3 is CASINPKSAFF. The DNA of the CDR3 is TGTGCCAGCATCAACCCTAAGTCAGCTTTCTTT. This rearrangement joins TRBV28 to TRBJ1-1; D ambiguous. This CDR3 contains 11 residues. Trimming removed 7 bases from V and 10 bases from J, with 13 bases in between. The germline V gene encodes CDR1 MDHEN and CDR2 SYDVKM. Drawing the rest from reference TRBV28 and TRBJ1-1, the complete variable domain is DVKVTQSSRYLVKRTGEKVFLECVQDMDHENMFWYRQDPGLGLRLIYFSYDVKMKEKGDIPEGYSVSREKKERFSLILESASTNQTSMYLCASINPKSAFFGQGTRLTVV.

The chain couples TRBV2 to TRBJ2-2; possible D gene TRBD1, 5 bases. This CDR3 has 14 amino acids. V lost 6 bases and J lost 1, with 9 bases in between. Germline V gene sequence: CDR1 SNHLY, CDR2 FYNNEI. The CDR3 loop reads CASRTRGNTGELFF. Here the CDR3 DNA reads TGTGCCAGCAGGACAAGGGGGAACACCGGGGAGCTGTTTTTT.

The genes are TRBV6-6 and TRBJ2-2, with D perhaps TRBD1 (6 bases). Germline V gene sequence: CDR1 MNHNY, CDR2 SVGAGI (reference sequence). The ends were cut back, 5 bases at V and 0 bases at J, with 10 bases in the middle. The CDR3 loop spans 15 amino acids. This CDR3 is CASSKGETNTGELFF. The CDR3 DNA reads TGTGCCAGCAGTAAGGGGGAGACGAACACCGGGGAGCTGTTTTTT.

The chain links TRBV19 to TRBJ1-1; D possibly corresponds to TRBD1 (6 bases). The CDR3 totals 14 residues. The V gene lost 5 bases and the J gene lost 5 bases, with 15 bases spanning the gap. Germline CDR1 reads LNHDA; CDR2 reads SQIVND (reference sequence). This CDR3 reads CASSASGGRTEAFF. Written as DNA, the CDR3 is TGTGCCAGTAGTGCATCCGGGGGGCGTACTGAAGCTTTCTTT. The complete variable domain, with remaining parts taken from reference TRBV19 and TRBJ1-1, reads DGGITQSPKYLFRKEGQNVTLSCEQNLNHDAMYWYRQDPGQGLRLIYYSQIVNDFQKGDIAEGYSVSREKKESFPLTVTSAQKNPTAFYLCASSASGGRTEAFFGQGTRLTVV.

The J gene is TRBJ2-7, the V gene TRBV23-1; 9 nucleotides line up with TRBD1. TRBV23-1 is designated an ORF whose function remains uncertain. Trimming cost V 8 bases and J 1 base; bases outside gene matches: 6. This CDR3 is 14 amino acids long. CDR3 DNA sequence: TGCGCCAGCGTCCGGGACAGGGTGTCCTACGAGCAGTACTTC. The encoded protein is CASVRDRVSYEQYF.

This chain uses TRBV24-1 with TRBJ2-5; 7 nucleotides align to TRBD1. J lost 5 bases, V lost 1 base, and 24 bases had no gene match. There are 21 residues in the CDR3. In germline, CDR1 is KGHDR, CDR2 SFDVKD. As DNA, the CDR3 is TGTGCCACCAGTGATTTTCAACCGGGACAGCGACGCCCTAGTATTAAGGAGACCCAGTACTTC. As protein: CATSDFQPGQRRPSIKETQYF.

A word on this clone: The sample has other DNA sequences that encode this CDR3 too. The chain recombines TRBV9 with TRBJ2-5; 10 bases fit TRBD2. V trimming: 3 bases; J trimming: 3 bases; junction bases outside the gene matches: 5. CDR1 SGDLS and CDR2 YYNGEE come from the germline V gene. This CDR3 region has 15 residues. CDR3 in DNA: TGTGCCAGCAGCGGACGACTAGCGGGTAAAGAGACCCAGTACTTC. Translated: CASSGRLAGKETQYF. The variable domain in full, with the rest retrieved from reference TRBV9 and TRBJ2-5, is DSGVTQTPKHLITATGQRVTLRCSPRSGDLSVYWYQQSLDQGLQFLIQYYNGEERAKGNILERFSAQQFPDLHSELNLSSLELGDSALYFCASSGRLAGKETQYFGPGTRLLVL.

The rearrangement joins TRBV18 to TRBJ2-7, with D perhaps TRBD1 (6 bases). In germline, CDR1 is KGHSH, CDR2 LQKENI. The length of the CDR3 is 13 residues. V was pared by 2 bases and J by 1 base, with 6 bases between. The CDR3: CASSPTGSYEQYF. DNA for the CDR3: TGTGCCAGCTCACCAACAGGGTCCTACGAGCAGTACTTC. Full variable domain (missing parts from reference TRBV18 and TRBJ2-7): NAGVMQNPRHLVRRRGQEARLRCSPMKGHSHVYWYRQLPEEGLKFMVYLQKENIIDESGMPKERFSAEFPKEGPSILRIQQVVRGDSAAYFCASSPTGSYEQYFGPGTRLTVT.